Many counts were recorded for the clone carrying this TCR beta chain. Its antigen is as yet unknown. Samples came from axillary lymph nodes draining the breast cancer. MiXCR, applied by TCRdb to the multiplex PCR reads, yields one record per CDR3 protein. The sample has around 290,000 distinct CDR3 sequences, over 25% seen once. The entry originates in a study of breast tumors, draining lymph nodes, adjacent tissues. The CDR3 totals 13 residues. V was trimmed by 5 bases and J by 5 bases, leaving 9 bases between them. Germline V gives CDR1 SGHVS, CDR2 FQNEAQ. Broader study findings: Data only fit, rather than demonstrated, lymph node origin of most tumor T cells. Tumor TCR diversity was below lymph nodes but above nontumor tissue. Luminal-like breast cancer showed significantly greater tumor-nontumor repertoire similarity than basal-like breast cancer did.

This TCR came from a female donor with breast cancer. Some clones in this sample may be carry-over from other donors' samples. The chain joins TRBV7-8 to TRBJ2-2, with unresolved D. Sequences were obtained from axillary lymph node tissue. The CDR3 reads CASSVLGTGELFF. For the CDR3, the DNA is TGTGCCAGCAGCGTTCTAGGGACCGGGGAGCTGTTTTTT.